Below, 7 T cell receptor beta chains from the same sample are listed, as sequenced in a study of graft-versus-host responses after intestinal transplantation. Repertoires were generated with immunoSEQ multiplex PCR, while TCRdb's copy carries only in-frame clones and drops some. The sample comprises 20,000 to 25,000 clones, less than 40% of which are singletons, and roughly a tenth rests with the top ten. Plating combined about 200,000 CFSE-labeled responder cells with about 200,000 irradiated, violet-dye-labeled stimulator cells. The specimen was alloreactive CD8+ T cells from a mixed lymphocyte reaction culture, collected before intestinal transplant. Subset denoted: CFSE-low proliferating T cells sorted from roughly 6-day pre-transplant mixed lymphocyte reaction (GvH or HvG direction). All receptors come from a human patient who received an intestinal transplant.

As to this clone: One base away lies a much larger clone, so this may be a sequencing read error. The rearrangement uses TRBV5-1 and TRBJ1-1, with a possible D match to TRBD1 (6 bases). In germline, CDR1 is SGHRS, CDR2 YFSETQ. The CDR3 is 15 residues long. Trimming removed 0 bases from V and 1 base from J, with 10 bases in between. CDR3 DNA: TGCGCCAGCAGCTTGGGGGCCAGGGGGAACACTGAAGCTTTCTTT. It encodes CASSLGARGNTEAFF.

This chain connects TRBV4-1 to TRBJ2-3; maybe TRBD2 (5 bases). CDR3 length equals 17 residues. Trimming removed 0 bases from V and 3 bases from J, with 16 bases in between. Germline V gene data show CDR1 as MGHRA and CDR2 as YSYEKL. The CDR3 DNA sequence: TGCGCCAGCAGCCAAGATTTCGGAGGACTGTGGACAGATACGCAGTATTTT. It codes for CASSQDFGGLWTDTQYF.

The CDR3 loop reads CASSQLLAGSSSTDTQYF. The CDR3, as DNA: TGTGCCAGCAGCCAATTACTAGCGGGTTCTTCTAGCACAGATACGCAGTATTTT. The genes are TRBV4-2 and TRBJ2-3; 9 positions agree with TRBD2. V gave up 2 bases and J gave up 0 bases; unmatched junction bases: 9. CDR1 is LGHNA and CDR2 is YNFKEQ in the germline V gene. This CDR3 has 18 residues.

This clone has a count of ten or more. CDR3 loop: CASSLNGDFYEQYF. DNA of the CDR3: TGTGCCAGCAGCTTAAACGGGGACTTTTACGAGCAGTACTTC. The chain recombines TRBV7-3 with TRBJ2-7; the D gene is possibly TRBD2 (6 bases). This CDR3 has 14 residues. Per the germline V gene, CDR1 is SGHTA and CDR2 is FQGTGA. V lost 1 base and J 4 bases, leaving 11 bases between the germline ends.

The rearrangement uses TRBV6-1 and TRBJ1-5; no clear D gene. The V and J ends lost 5 bases and 1 base respectively, with 6 bases between them. The CDR3 sequence is 13 residues long. CDR1 is MNHNS and CDR2 is SASEGT in the germline V gene. CDR3 amino acids: CASSWGSNQPQHF. The CDR3 bases are TGTGCCAGCAGTTGGGGAAGCAATCAGCCCCAGCATTTT.

V and J are TRBV9 and TRBJ1-2, with no clear D. Per the germline V gene, CDR1 is SGDLS and CDR2 is YYNGEE. V was clipped by 8 bases and J by 2 bases, with 16 bases between them. The CDR3 runs to 14 residues. CDR3 DNA sequence: TGTGCCAGTGGGGAGGGAGGTGGAAACTATGGCTACACCTTC. Amino acids: CASGEGGGNYGYTF.

The chain joins TRBV6-5 to TRBJ1-6; unclear D gene. CDR1 is MNHEY, CDR2 SVGAGI, per germline. Trimming pared 5 bases from V and 7 bases from J, leaving 9 bases between. The CDR3 sequence is 13 residues long. The CDR3 reads CASSKNQNSPLHF. CDR3 coding DNA: TGTGCCAGCAGTAAGAACCAAAATTCACCCCTCCACTTT.